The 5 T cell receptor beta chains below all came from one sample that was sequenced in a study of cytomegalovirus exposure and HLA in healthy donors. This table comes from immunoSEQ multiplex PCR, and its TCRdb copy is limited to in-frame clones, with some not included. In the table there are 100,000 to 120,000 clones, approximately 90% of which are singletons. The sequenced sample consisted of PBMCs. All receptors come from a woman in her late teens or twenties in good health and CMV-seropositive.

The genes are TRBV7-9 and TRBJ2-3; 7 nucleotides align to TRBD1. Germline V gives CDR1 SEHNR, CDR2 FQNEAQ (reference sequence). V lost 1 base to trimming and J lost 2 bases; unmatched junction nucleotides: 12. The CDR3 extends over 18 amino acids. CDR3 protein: CASSLGADRDRFTDTQYF. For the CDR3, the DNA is TGTGCCAGCAGCTTAGGGGCGGACCGGGACAGATTCACAGATACGCAGTATTTT.

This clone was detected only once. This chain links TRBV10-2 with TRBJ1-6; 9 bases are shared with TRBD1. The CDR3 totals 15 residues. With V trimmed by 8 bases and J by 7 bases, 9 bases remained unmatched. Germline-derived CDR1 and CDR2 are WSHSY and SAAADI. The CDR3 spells CASGRPGTGNSPLHF. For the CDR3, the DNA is TGCGCCAGCGGCCGACCCGGGACAGGGAATTCACCCCTCCACTTT.

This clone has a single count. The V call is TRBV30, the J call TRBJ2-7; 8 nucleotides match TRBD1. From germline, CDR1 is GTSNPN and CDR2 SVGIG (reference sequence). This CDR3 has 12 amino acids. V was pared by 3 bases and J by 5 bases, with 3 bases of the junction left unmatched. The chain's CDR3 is CAWSQQGDEQYF. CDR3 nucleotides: TGTGCCTGGAGCCAACAGGGGGACGAGCAGTACTTC.

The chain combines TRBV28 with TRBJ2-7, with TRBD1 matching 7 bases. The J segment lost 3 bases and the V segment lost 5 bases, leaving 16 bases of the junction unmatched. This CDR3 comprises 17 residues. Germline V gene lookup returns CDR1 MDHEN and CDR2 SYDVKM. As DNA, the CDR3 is TGTGCCAGCAGTACAGCAGCACAACCCGGGACAGACTACGAGCAGTACTTC. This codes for CASSTAAQPGTDYEQYF.

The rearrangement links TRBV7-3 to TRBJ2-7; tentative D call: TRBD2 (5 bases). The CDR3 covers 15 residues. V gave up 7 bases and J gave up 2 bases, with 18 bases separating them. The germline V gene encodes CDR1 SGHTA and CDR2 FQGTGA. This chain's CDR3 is CASTHTESGAYEQYF. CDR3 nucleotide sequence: TGTGCCAGCACTCATACAGAGAGCGGAGCCTACGAGCAGTACTTC.